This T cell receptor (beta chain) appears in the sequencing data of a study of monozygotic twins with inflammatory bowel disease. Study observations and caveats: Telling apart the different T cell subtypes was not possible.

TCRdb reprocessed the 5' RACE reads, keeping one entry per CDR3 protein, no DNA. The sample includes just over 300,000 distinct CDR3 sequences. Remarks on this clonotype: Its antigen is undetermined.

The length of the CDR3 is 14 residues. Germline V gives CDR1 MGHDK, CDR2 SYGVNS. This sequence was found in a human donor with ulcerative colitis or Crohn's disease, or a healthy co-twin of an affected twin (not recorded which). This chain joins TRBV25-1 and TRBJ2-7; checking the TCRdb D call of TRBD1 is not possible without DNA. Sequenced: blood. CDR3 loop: CASSETGGFYEQYF.